This T cell receptor (delta chain) was sequenced in a study of Vδ1+ human thymocytes. General observations from the study: Thymic delta-chain repertoires held about 20% Vdelta2 sequences and few Vdelta3, despite high sort purity. In the thymus, TRG and TRD repertoires looked highly polyclonal with Gaussian CDR3 lengths.

Thymocytes were sorted as CD3+ TCRVdelta1+ TCRVdelta2- after alphabeta T cell depletion. Sorted Vdelta1+ thymocytes were roughly 98% to 99.6% pure. Regarding this clone: Its specificity is unknown.

Unmatched junction bases numbered 4, after V lost 0 bases and J lost 0 bases. The germline gives CDR1 TSWWSYY, CDR2 QGS. This CDR3 has 16 residues. Extracted RNA was reverse transcribed into cDNA. Pooled V-gene forward primers with one constant-region reverse primer generated the CDR3 amplicons by multiplex PCR. TCRdb redid clone calling on the multiplex PCR reads using CATT. Found here are over 45,000 delta-chain clones, approximately 16% of them singletons; the top ten hold approximately 0.4%. The sample consisted of Vdelta1+ gamma-delta thymocytes from the thymus. Specified subset: FACS-sorted CD3+ TCRalphabeta- TCRVdelta1+ TCRVdelta2- thymocytes. The clonotype comes from a girl less than two years old who had congenital heart surgery. The chain links TRDV1 to TRDJ1, with 7 bases fitting TRDD3. CDR3 sequence reads: CALGELALGDTDKLIF. CDR3 DNA: TGTGCTCTTGGGGAACTGGCCCTGGGGGACACCGATAAACTCATCTTT.